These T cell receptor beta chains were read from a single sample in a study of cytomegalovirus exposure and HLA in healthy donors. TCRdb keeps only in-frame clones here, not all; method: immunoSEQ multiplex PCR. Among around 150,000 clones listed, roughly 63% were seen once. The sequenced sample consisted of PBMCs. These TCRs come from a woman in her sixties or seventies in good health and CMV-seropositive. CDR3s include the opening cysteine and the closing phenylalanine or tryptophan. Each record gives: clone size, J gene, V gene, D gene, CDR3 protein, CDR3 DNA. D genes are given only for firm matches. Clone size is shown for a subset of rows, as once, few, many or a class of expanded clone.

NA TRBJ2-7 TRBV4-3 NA CASSQEGASSSYEQYF TGCGCCAGCAGCCAAGAAGGGGCTTCTAGCTCCTACGAGCAGTACTTC
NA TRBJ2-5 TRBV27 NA CASSLQGLQETQYF TGTGCCAGCAGTTTACAGGGCCTACAAGAGACCCAGTACTTC
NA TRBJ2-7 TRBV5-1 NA CASSLGQTEQYF TGCGCCAGCAGCTTGGGACAGACCGAGCAGTACTTC
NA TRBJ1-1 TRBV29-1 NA CSVEAGDGTEAFF TGCAGCGTTGAGGCAGGGGATGGCACTGAAGCTTTCTTT
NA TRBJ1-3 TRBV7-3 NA CASSSPPPIYF TGTGCCAGCAGCTCTCCCCCCCCCATATATTTT
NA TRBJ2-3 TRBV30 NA CAWSPSPSTDTQYF TGTGCCTGGAGCCCTAGCCCTAGCACAGATACGCAGTATTTT
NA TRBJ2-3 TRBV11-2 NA CASSFQIAGADTQYF TGTGCCAGCAGCTTTCAGATCGCAGGGGCAGATACGCAGTATTTT
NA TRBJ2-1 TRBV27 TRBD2 CASSRAGLAAYNEQFF TGTGCCAGCAGCCGGGCTGGACTAGCGGCCTACAATGAGCAGTTCTTC
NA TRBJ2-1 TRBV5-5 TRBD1 CASSSWTGADNEQFF TGTGCCAGCAGCTCTTGGACAGGGGCGGACAATGAGCAGTTCTTC
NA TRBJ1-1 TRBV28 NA CASSLVGVDTEAFF TGTGCCAGCAGTTTAGTCGGGGTGGATACTGAAGCTTTCTTT
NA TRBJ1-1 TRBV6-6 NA CASATLAGNTEAFF TGTGCCAGCGCCACACTCGCAGGGAACACTGAAGCTTTCTTT
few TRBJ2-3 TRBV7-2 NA CASSLRGTSTDTQYF TGTGCCAGCAGCCTCAGGGGGACTAGCACAGATACGCAGTATTTT
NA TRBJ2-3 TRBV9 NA CASSVDSGGRTDTQYF TGTGCCAGCAGCGTAGACAGCGGCGGGCGCACAGATACGCAGTATTTT
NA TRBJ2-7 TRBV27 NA CASRPVTGLSYEQYF TGTGCCAGCAGACCTGTCACGGGACTCTCCTACGAGCAGTACTTC
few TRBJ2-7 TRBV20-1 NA CSAKNSYEQYF TGCAGTGCCAAGAACTCCTACGAGCAGTACTTC
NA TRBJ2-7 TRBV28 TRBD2 CASSSPGTSGRDDEQYF TGTGCCAGCAGTTCCCCGGGGACTAGCGGGAGGGATGATGAGCAGTACTTC
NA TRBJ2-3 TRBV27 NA CASSLSAGVGDTQYF TGTGCCAGCAGTTTATCAGCCGGTGTCGGAGATACGCAGTATTTT
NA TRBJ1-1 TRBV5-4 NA CASSLKGRNTEAFF TGTGCCAGCAGCTTAAAGGGGCGGAACACTGAAGCTTTCTTT
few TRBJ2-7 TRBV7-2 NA CASRVRGASYEQYF TGTGCCAGCAGAGTCAGGGGGGCCTCCTACGAGCAGTACTTC
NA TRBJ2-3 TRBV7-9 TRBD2 CASSSTSGGVTDTQYF TGTGCCAGCAGCTCGACTAGCGGGGGAGTCACAGATACGCAGTATTTT
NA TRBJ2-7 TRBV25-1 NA CASSDWRDGLYEQYF TGTGCCAGCAGTGATTGGAGGGACGGCCTCTACGAGCAGTACTTC
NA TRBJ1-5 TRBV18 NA CASSGDSNQPQHF TGTGCCAGCTCTGGAGACAGTAATCAGCCCCAGCATTTT
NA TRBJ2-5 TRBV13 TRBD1 CASSLTKTGGDIVGETQYF TGTGCCAGCAGCCTTACGAAAACAGGGGGCGACATTGTGGGAGAGACCCAGTACTTC
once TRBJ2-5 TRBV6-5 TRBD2 CASSYFLAGVGETQYF TGTGCCAGCAGTTACTTTTTAGCGGGAGTTGGAGAGACCCAGTACTTC
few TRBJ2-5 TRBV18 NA CASSPQEEETQYF TGTGCCAGCTCACCACAGGAGGAGGAGACCCAGTACTTC
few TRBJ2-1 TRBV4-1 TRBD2 CASRRGTNYNEQFF TGCGCCAGCAGACGCGGGACTAACTACAATGAGCAGTTCTTC
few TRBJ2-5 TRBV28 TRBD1 CASSLPGQGARETQYF TGTGCCAGCAGTCTACCGGGACAGGGGGCACGAGAGACCCAGTACTTC
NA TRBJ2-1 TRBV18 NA CASSPPGSRNEQFF TGTGCCAGCTCACCTCCCGGTTCGAGGAATGAGCAGTTCTTC
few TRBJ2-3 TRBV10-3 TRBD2 CAALAETSTDTQYF TGTGCCGCACTAGCGGAAACTAGCACAGATACGCAGTATTTT
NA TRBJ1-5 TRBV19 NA CASSLQGGNQPQHF TGTGCCAGCAGCTTACAGGGAGGCAATCAGCCCCAGCATTTT
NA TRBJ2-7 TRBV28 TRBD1 CASSPSDRGYEQYF TGTGCCAGCAGTCCTTCGGACAGGGGCTACGAGCAGTACTTC
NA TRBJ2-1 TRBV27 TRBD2 CASSLEMATGGGNEQFF TGTGCCAGCAGTTTAGAGATGGCGACGGGAGGAGGCAATGAGCAGTTCTTC
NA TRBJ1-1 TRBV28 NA CASRHPGNTEAFF TGTGCCAGCAGGCACCCAGGGAACACTGAAGCTTTCTTT
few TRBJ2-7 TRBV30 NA CALRTAAYEQYF TGTGCCCTTCGGACAGCCGCCTACGAGCAGTACTTC
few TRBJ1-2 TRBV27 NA CASSSFGTNHGYTF TGTGCCAGCAGTTCATTCGGGACAAACCATGGCTACACCTTC
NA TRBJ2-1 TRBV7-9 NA CASSDSKGFTGEQFF TGTGCCAGCAGTGACTCCAAGGGGTTCACTGGTGAGCAGTTCTTC
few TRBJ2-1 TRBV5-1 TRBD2 CASSFTGGTTNEQFF TGCGCCAGCAGCTTTACGGGAGGAACTACGAATGAGCAGTTCTTC